This TCR beta chain appears in the sequencing data of a study of regulatory T cells in long-lasting Graves disease. At least ten counts were recorded for this clonotype. What it binds is unknown. Study-level results: The study examined only peripheral blood, not thyroid tissue.

The time point: newly diagnosed GD, antithyroid drugs for less than 3 months. Making the TCR library involved RNA that had been extracted from PBMCs. Libraries of TCR beta came from iRepertoire HTBI primers plus Arm-PCR of CDR3 regions. MiXCR, run by TCRdb on the multiplex PCR reads, gives a single entry per CDR3 protein. The sample holds roughly 420,000 distinct CDR3 sequences, less than 20% seen once. The input for sequencing was peripheral blood mononuclear cells (PBMCs), taken at new diagnosis, from a patient treated with antithyroid drugs. The source of this sequence is a female donor with Graves disease.

The CDR3 region has the DNA TGTGCCAGCAGTGTCTGGGGGGGACTAGCGGGGGTCAATGAGCAGTTCTTC. This encodes CASSVWGGLAGVNEQFF. The V call is TRBV2, the J call TRBJ2-1, with 14 nucleotides matching TRBD2. The CDR3 spans 17 residues. The germline V gene encodes CDR1 SNHLY and CDR2 FYNNEI. V shed 4 bases, J shed 6 bases, and the junction held 8 bases outside the gene matches. Complete variable domain (other parts from reference TRBV2 and TRBJ2-1): EPEVTQTPSHQVTQMGQEVILRCVPISNHLYFYWYRQILGQKVEFLVSFYNNEISEKSEIFDDQFSVERPDGSNFTLKIRSTKLEDSAMYFCASSVWGGLAGVNEQFFGPGTRLTVL.